These 25 T cell receptor beta chains came from one sample sequenced in a study of long-term antiretroviral therapy in people with HIV. immunoSEQ v3.0 was run at survey level. Profiled with immunoSEQ multiplex PCR; TCRdb holds only in-frame clones, not every one. Among around 27,000 clones listed, just over 85% were seen once. The material was unsorted PBMCs, obtained roughly 4.5 years after starting antiretroviral therapy. All receptors come from a man aged 30 to 39 with HIV.

This clone has only one observation. J is TRBJ2-2 and V is TRBV19, with unresolved D. Trimming took off 7 bases at V and 0 bases at J, with 9 bases between the two ends. Germline values: CDR1 LNHDA, CDR2 SQIVND (reference sequence). CDR3 size: 14 residues. This chain's CDR3 is CASKISANTGELFF. The CDR3 coding sequence is TGTGCCAGTAAGATAAGCGCGAACACCGGGGAGCTGTTTTTT.

V and J are TRBV11-3 and TRBJ2-1; D not certain. CDR3 length: 15 residues. CDR1 SGHNT and CDR2 YENEEA come from the germline V gene. V lost 1 base to trimming and J lost 0 bases, with 7 bases between them. The CDR3 DNA reads as TGTGCCAGCAGCTTAGTCACCAGCTCCTACAATGAGCAGTTCTTC. Translating it yields CASSLVTSSYNEQFF.

J is TRBJ1-1 and V is TRBV7-2; D possibly corresponds to TRBD1 (6 bases). The V end lost 3 bases, the J end lost 11 bases, and 16 bases lay between the germline ends. The CDR3 spans 13 residues. CDR1 and CDR2 (germline): SGHTA, FQGNSA. The CDR3 spells CASSFSEGEGAFF. CDR3 in DNA: TGTGCCAGCAGCTTCTCCGAGGGGGAGGGGGCTTTCTTT.

This clone was recorded only once. V usage is TRBV2 and J usage is TRBJ1-1, with D uncertain. Trimming removed 8 bases from V and 5 bases from J, with 15 bases in between. CDR3 length: 13 amino acids. Germline V gene lookup returns CDR1 SNHLY and CDR2 FYNNEI. CDR3 DNA sequence: TGTGCCAGCCGTTCCACCTTGGGGACTGAAGCTTTCTTT. Amino acid sequence: CASRSTLGTEAFF.

V usage is TRBV4-1 and J usage is TRBJ1-2, with D unresolved. Germline CDR1 MGHRA, CDR2 YSYEKL. Trimming removed 1 base at V and 7 bases at J, with 10 bases between. The CDR3 loop spans 13 amino acids. CDR3 DNA: TGCGCCAGCAGCCAAGGGGTTGGAGGTGGCTACACCTTC. Its protein is CASSQGVGGGYTF.

The J gene is TRBJ1-1, the V gene TRBV5-1; 7 bases align to TRBD1. V dropped 4 bases and J dropped 6; count of bases not matched to a gene: 3. The CDR3 contains 12 residues. In germline, CDR1 is SGHRS, CDR2 YFSETQ. CDR3 region: CASSRQGAEAFF. DNA of the CDR3: TGCGCCAGCAGCCGACAGGGCGCTGAAGCTTTCTTT. The whole variable domain, remainder taken from reference TRBV5-1 and TRBJ1-1, is KAGVTQTPRYLIKTRGQQVTLSCSPISGHRSVSWYQQTPGQGLQFLFEYFSETQRNKGNFPGRFSGRQFSNSRSEMNVSTLELGDSALYLCASSRQGAEAFFGQGTRLTVV.

The V call is TRBV2, the J call TRBJ2-7, with 11 nucleotides matching TRBD1. After removal of 7 bases from V and 7 bases from J, the junction contained 9 bases not matched to a gene. CDR1 and CDR2 (germline): SNHLY, FYNNEI. The CDR3 has 14 residues. CDR3 region: CASKGDRGLREQYF. The CDR3 DNA is TGTGCCAGCAAGGGGGACAGGGGGTTGCGGGAGCAGTACTTC.

This chain joins TRBV18 and TRBJ1-1, with 7 nucleotides matching TRBD1. There are 15 residues in the CDR3. Per germline, CDR1 KGHSH and CDR2 LQKENI. Germline trimming cut 3 bases from V and 4 bases from J; bases unmatched to any gene: 8. The CDR3 nucleotides read TGTGCCAGCTCACCTTTACCCCAGGGGGGCACTGAAGCTTTCTTT. Protein: CASSPLPQGGTEAFF.

The V call is TRBV29-1, the J call TRBJ1-4, with D tentatively TRBD1 (6 bases). CDR1 is SQVTM and CDR2 is ANQGSEA in the germline V gene. The CDR3 is 13 amino acids. The chain's CDR3 is CSALGGQSEKLFF. CDR3 DNA sequence: TGCAGTGCCCTAGGGGGGCAAAGCGAAAAACTGTTTTTT. Based on the CDR3 plus reference TRBV29-1 and TRBJ1-4, the full variable domain is SAVISQKPSRDICQRGTSLTIQCQVDSQVTMMFWYRQQPGQSLTLIATANQGSEATYESGFVIDKFPISRPNLTFSTLTVSNMSPEDSSIYLCSALGGQSEKLFFGSGTQLSVL.

The chain is built from TRBV29-1 and TRBJ2-2; tentative D call: TRBD2 (5 bases). CDR1 and CDR2 from the germline V gene are SQVTM and ANQGSEA. The CDR3 sequence is 14 residues long. Between the trimmed V and J ends, which lost 5 bases and 4 bases, there was a span of 14 bases. CDR3 amino acids: CSVHSVGSTGELFF. The CDR3 region has the DNA TGCAGCGTTCATTCGGTGGGGAGCACCGGGGAGCTGTTTTTT.

This chain uses TRBV15 with TRBJ2-5; the D call may be TRBD1 or TRBD2 (6 bases each). The CDR3 extends over 16 amino acids. Trimming removed 1 base from V and 2 bases from J, with 14 bases in between. Germline CDR1 reads LNHNV; CDR2 reads YYDKDF (reference sequence). CDR3 DNA: TGTGCCACCAGCAGAGCCCGGGGGCAAGGGCAAGAGACCCAGTACTTC. Translation: CATSRARGQGQETQYF.

This clone has just one count. V and J are TRBV4-3 and TRBJ1-6; D is ambiguous. V lost 2 bases, J lost 10 bases, and 15 bases lay in between. The length of the CDR3 is 15 residues. Per the germline V gene, CDR1 is LGHNA and CDR2 is YSLEER. The CDR3 loop is CASSQTRISESPLHF. The DNA of the CDR3 is TGCGCCAGCAGCCAAACCCGGATAAGTGAGTCACCCCTCCACTTT.

The chain carries TRBV30 and TRBJ2-7, with D perhaps TRBD1 (5 bases). The CDR3 loop spans 13 amino acids. Germline CDR1 and CDR2: GTSNPN and SVGIG (reference sequence). V lost 2 bases and J lost 1, with 9 bases in between. CDR3 residues: CAWSPSGSYEQYF. The CDR3 coding sequence is TGTGCCTGGAGTCCATCAGGGTCCTACGAGCAGTACTTC.

The J gene is TRBJ2-7, the V gene TRBV27; tentatively, D is TRBD1 (6 bases). Trimming removed 2 bases from V and 2 bases from J, with 10 bases in between. The CDR3 covers 14 residues. Germline V gene data show CDR1 as MNHEY and CDR2 as SMNVEV (reference sequence). DNA for the CDR3: TGTGCCAGCAGTTTACAGACAGGTCCCTACGAGCAGTACTTC. This gives the protein CASSLQTGPYEQYF.

The V call is TRBV5-8, the J call TRBJ1-1; D gene ambiguous. The CDR3 length is 14 residues. Germline CDR1 SGHTS, CDR2 YDEGEE. V was trimmed by 4 bases and J by 1 base, leaving 11 bases between them. DNA of the CDR3: TGTGCCAGCAGCCAAGCGGTCACGAACACTGAAGCTTTCTTT. This gives the protein CASSQAVTNTEAFF.

V gene TRBV19 combines with J gene TRBJ1-2; D might be TRBD1 (6 bases). Germline V gene lookup returns CDR1 LNHDA and CDR2 SQIVND (reference sequence). The CDR3 runs 13 residues. V dropped 5 bases and J dropped 6 bases, with 13 bases sitting between them. This chain's CDR3 is CASSRPTGNGYTF. CDR3 sequence (DNA): TGTGCCAGTAGTCGGCCCACAGGGAATGGCTACACCTTC.

The chain combines TRBV5-1 with TRBJ1-1, with unresolved D. The CDR3 is made up of 14 amino acids. Trimming removed 0 bases from V and 4 bases from J, with 10 bases in between. Germline V gene lookup returns CDR1 SGHRS and CDR2 YFSETQ. The CDR3 sequence: CASSLEGRVTEAFF. The CDR3 region has the DNA TGCGCCAGCAGCTTGGAAGGTCGGGTCACTGAAGCTTTCTTT. Together with reference TRBV5-1 and TRBJ1-1, the CDR3 gives the full variable domain: KAGVTQTPRYLIKTRGQQVTLSCSPISGHRSVSWYQQTPGQGLQFLFEYFSETQRNKGNFPGRFSGRQFSNSRSEMNVSTLELGDSALYLCASSLEGRVTEAFFGQGTRLTVV.

The chain carries TRBV11-2 and TRBJ2-2, with D possibly TRBD1 on 6 matching bases. Germline-derived CDR1 and CDR2 are SGHAT and FQNNGV. The CDR3 runs to 16 residues. V was trimmed by 5 bases and J by 1 base, leaving 14 bases between them. As DNA, the CDR3 is TGTGCCAGCAGCCCGAGGCCCAGGGGGAACACCGGGGAGCTGTTTTTT. As protein: CASSPRPRGNTGELFF.

The gene calls are TRBV6-5 and TRBJ1-1; no firm D call. The CDR3 is 14 amino acids. V dropped 4 bases and J dropped 2 bases, with 11 bases sitting between them. Looked up from germline, CDR1 is MNHEY and CDR2 is SVGAGI. The CDR3 region has the DNA TGTGCCAGCAGTTTCCGGGGAAGAAACACTGAAGCTTTCTTT. This sequence encodes CASSFRGRNTEAFF.

J is TRBJ1-2 and V is TRBV19; weak D call: TRBD1 (5 bases). V gave up 7 bases and J gave up 6 bases, with 18 bases separating them. This CDR3 is 14 amino acids long. The germline gives CDR1 LNHDA, CDR2 SQIVND (reference sequence). In DNA form, the CDR3 reads TGTGCCAGTACTGAAAGGGGCAGGGAAAATGGCTACACCTTC. As protein: CASTERGRENGYTF.

The V call is TRBV5-4, the J call TRBJ1-5, with D unclear. V was cut by 3 bases and J by 1 base, with 14 bases left in between. Germline lookup yields CDR1 SGHNT and CDR2 YYREEE (reference sequence). The CDR3 length is 16 residues. For the CDR3, the DNA is TGTGCCAGCAGCTCTTCGGACGGGAGAAGCAATCAGCCCCAGCATTTT. Translating gives CASSSSDGRSNQPQHF. Full variable domain (rest looked up from reference TRBV5-4 and TRBJ1-5): ETGVTQSPTHLIKTRGQQVTLRCSSQSGHNTVSWYQQALGQGPQFIFQYYREEENGRGNFPPRFSGLQFPNYSSELNVNALELDDSALYLCASSSSDGRSNQPQHFGDGTRLSIL.

The V gene is TRBV19, the J gene TRBJ1-5; TRBD1 matches 8 bases. This CDR3 is 16 amino acids long. Trimming at V came to 4 bases and at J to 4 bases, leaving 9 bases not matched to a gene. Germline lookup yields CDR1 LNHDA and CDR2 SQIVND (reference sequence). The CDR3 nucleotides are TGTGCCAGTAGTACCGTAGACAGGGGAGTTAATCAGCCCCAGCATTTT. This sequence encodes CASSTVDRGVNQPQHF.

This chain connects TRBV4-3 to TRBJ1-4, with no clear D. Germline-derived CDR1 and CDR2 are LGHNA and YSLEER. The CDR3 contains 16 residues. V was pared by 0 bases and J by 3 bases, with 11 bases between. This chain's CDR3 is CASSQDLGSANEKLFF. For the CDR3, the DNA is TGCGCCAGCAGCCAAGATCTAGGGTCGGCTAATGAAAAACTGTTTTTT.

The rearrangement uses TRBV7-9 and TRBJ1-1; tentatively, D is TRBD1 (6 bases). CDR1 and CDR2 from the germline V gene are SEHNR and FQNEAQ (reference sequence). V was shortened by 3 bases and J by 5 bases, with 13 bases between the two germline ends. This CDR3 region has 14 residues. CDR3 coding DNA: TGTGCCAGCAGCTTCTATCAGGGGAAGACTGAAGCTTTCTTT. Protein product: CASSFYQGKTEAFF.

This clone was seen a handful of times. This chain links TRBV11-2 with TRBJ1-2, with 8 positions matching TRBD1. Germline V gives CDR1 SGHAT, CDR2 FQNNGV. This CDR3 contains 15 residues. Losses at the gene ends were 4 bases for V and 4 bases for J; bases not matched to a gene: 8. Here the CDR3 reads CASSSISGTGYGYTF. DNA for the CDR3: TGTGCCAGCAGCTCCATCTCCGGGACAGGCTATGGCTACACCTTC.